This T cell receptor (beta chain) was found in a study of T cells in localized non-small cell lung cancer. Broader study findings: Tumor showed lower T cell clonality than uninvolved adjacent lung, where it was highest.

Repertoires were generated with immunoSEQ multiplex PCR, while TCRdb's copy carries only in-frame clones and drops some. Among about 59,000 clones listed, approximately 93% were seen once. Deletions cut 6 bases from V and 6 bases from J, with 12 bases between. The CDR3 contains 13 residues. Germline-derived CDR1 and CDR2 are MNHNY and SVGAGI (reference sequence). This clone was detected only once. Its antigen is currently unknown. The TCR sequence derives from a man aged 40-75 years with stage I lung adenocarcinoma. The specimen was peripheral blood, collected before any cancer treatment. This chain uses TRBV6-6 with TRBJ1-3; D not resolved. The CDR3 loop reads CASSPGVPNTIYF. In DNA form, the CDR3 reads TGTGCCAGCAGCCCCGGGGTCCCAAACACCATATATTTT.